This paragraph reports one T cell receptor (beta chain). What it binds is not known. The table came from immunoSEQ multiplex PCR; TCRdb's copy has only in-frame clones and leaves some out. The repertoire includes 150,000 to 200,000 clones, about 88% of them detected once, and 3% to 3.5% sits in the top ten. V lost 10 bases to trimming and J lost 6 bases; unmatched junction nucleotides: 14. This CDR3 is built from 15 residues. CDR1 and CDR2 from the germline V gene are LNHDA and SQIVND (reference sequence). This entry belongs to a study of cytotoxic CD8 clonotypes in ibrutinib-treated CLL. Broader study findings: Higher circulating CD8+ T-cell counts strongly accompanied higher baseline clonality, above age-matched healthy donors. Sampling times (in sustained-remission versus progressing patients) were not the same.

The sequence was obtained from a human donor with chronic lymphocytic leukemia. This chain connects TRBV19 to TRBJ2-3, with TRBD2 identical over 9 bases. The source was PBMCs, collected at disease progression, from a patient treated with ibrutinib. The CDR3 coding sequence is TGTGCCACCCAAGTGGTAGCGGGAGCGGGTGATACGCAGTATTTT. This sequence encodes CATQVVAGAGDTQYF.